This T cell receptor beta chain was identified during a study of cytomegalovirus exposure and HLA in healthy donors. The validation cohort, a group of more than 100 subjects, included the donors and was separate from the approximately 680-subject first cohort. Profiling relied on immunoSEQ multiplex PCR, and the TCRdb table lists in-frame clones only, not all of them. Among under 150,000 clones listed, approximately 91% were seen once. This clonotype originated in a man aged 18 to 29 in good health and CMV-seronegative. The sequencing sample was made of PBMCs.

The CDR3 here is CASSQPGSNQPQHF. DNA for the CDR3: TGTGCCAGCAGCCAACCGGGGAGCAATCAGCCCCAGCATTTT. V gene TRBV14 combines with J gene TRBJ1-5; D unresolved. Germline V CDR1 and CDR2: SGHDN, FVKESK. The V end lost 2 bases, the J end lost 1 base, and 6 bases lay between the germline ends. There are 14 residues in the CDR3.